This TCR beta chain was retrieved from a study of blood T cell repertoires in COVID-19. Study information: The origin of the acute and convalescent COVID-19 samples was the United States, Italy and Spain. The cDNA or gDNA used as material had been derived from T cells, B-cell-depleted T cells, or PBMCs.

Per the authors' pipeline: Amplifying reference gene primers gave estimates of nucleated cell counts. Assay used: immunoSEQ multiplex PCR; TCRdb lists only in-frame clones, some missing. V and J calls and clone size follow that table, whereas D and trimming were derived from the DNA. The table shows approximately 330,000 clones, with roughly 87% occurring only once. Germline V gene lookup returns CDR1 LNHDA and CDR2 SQIVND (reference sequence). The V gene end was trimmed by 3 bases and the J gene end by 3 bases; junction bases not matched to a gene: 9. The CDR3 runs to 17 residues. In this sample, this clone turned up once.

The sample consisted of peripheral blood. The chain couples TRBV19 to TRBJ2-5, with 11 bases identical to TRBD2. This sequence originates from a man aged 30 to 45 with COVID-19, enrolled during active disease. For the CDR3, the DNA is TGTGCCAGTAGTATCCGAACTAGCGGGAGTGGGGAAGAGACCCAGTACTTC. It encodes CASSIRTSGSGEETQYF. Filled out from reference TRBV19 and TRBJ2-5, the complete variable domain reads DGGITQSPKYLFRKEGQNVTLSCEQNLNHDAMYWYRQDPGQGLRLIYYSQIVNDFQKGDIAEGYSVSREKKESFPLTVTSAQKNPTAFYLCASSIRTSGSGEETQYFGPGTRLLVL.